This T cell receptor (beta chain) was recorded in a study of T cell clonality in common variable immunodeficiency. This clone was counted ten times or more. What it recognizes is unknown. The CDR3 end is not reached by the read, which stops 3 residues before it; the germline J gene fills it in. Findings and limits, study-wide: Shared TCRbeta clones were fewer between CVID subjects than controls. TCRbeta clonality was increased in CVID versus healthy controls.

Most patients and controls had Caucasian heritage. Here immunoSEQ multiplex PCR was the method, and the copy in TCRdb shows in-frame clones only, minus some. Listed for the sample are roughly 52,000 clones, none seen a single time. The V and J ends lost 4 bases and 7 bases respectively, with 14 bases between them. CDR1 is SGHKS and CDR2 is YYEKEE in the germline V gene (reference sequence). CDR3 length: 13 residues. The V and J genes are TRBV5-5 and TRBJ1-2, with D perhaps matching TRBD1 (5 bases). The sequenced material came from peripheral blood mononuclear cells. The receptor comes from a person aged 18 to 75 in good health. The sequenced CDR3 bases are TGTGCCAGCAGCGGGACTGAGGTCTCTGGC. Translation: CASSGTEVSG. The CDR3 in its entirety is CASSGTEVSGYTF.